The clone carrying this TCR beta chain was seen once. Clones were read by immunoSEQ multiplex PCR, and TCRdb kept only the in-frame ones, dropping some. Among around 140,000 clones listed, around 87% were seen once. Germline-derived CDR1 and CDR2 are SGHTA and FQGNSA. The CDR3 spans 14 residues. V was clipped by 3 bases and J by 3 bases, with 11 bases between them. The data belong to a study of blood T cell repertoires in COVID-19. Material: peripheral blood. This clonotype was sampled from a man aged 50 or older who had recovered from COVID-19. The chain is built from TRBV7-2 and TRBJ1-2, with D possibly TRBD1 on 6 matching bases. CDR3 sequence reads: CASSLDTGYYGYTF. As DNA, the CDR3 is TGTGCCAGCAGCTTGGATACAGGGTACTATGGCTACACCTTC.